The rows below give T cell receptor beta chains drawn from one sample of a study of OX40 agonist ivuxolimab in advanced cancers. Some clones are missing from TCRdb's copy, which holds only in-frame ones; the method was immunoSEQ multiplex PCR. The table records tens of thousands of clones, approximately 90% of them present only once. Sample: CD4+ or CD8+ T cells sorted from blood, taken in a trial of the OX40 agonist ivuxolimab. The source of these receptors is an adult with an advanced solid tumor such as melanoma, head and neck, liver or kidney cancer. Both conserved end residues are part of each CDR3.

TRBV5-5	TRBJ2-5	CASSFPHVETQYF
TRBV11-1	TRBJ2-7	CASSLARGTARFYEQYF
TRBV19	TRBJ1-1	CASTISSDRRGAFF
TRBV4-1	TRBJ2-1	CASSQALLAGNYNEQFF
TRBV5-4	TRBJ2-1	CASSARSGSYNEQFF
TRBV6-5	TRBJ2-1	CASRVAGWEYEQFF
TRBV5-1	TRBJ2-7	CASSPTLAGGSYEQYF
TRBV5-4	TRBJ1-5	CASRGRGPASGNQPQHF
TRBV29-1	TRBJ1-5	CSVRQGEGQPQHF
TRBV27	TRBJ1-4	CASSPLIRRGEKLFF
TRBV7-8	TRBJ2-1	CASSMGAGGSYNEQFF